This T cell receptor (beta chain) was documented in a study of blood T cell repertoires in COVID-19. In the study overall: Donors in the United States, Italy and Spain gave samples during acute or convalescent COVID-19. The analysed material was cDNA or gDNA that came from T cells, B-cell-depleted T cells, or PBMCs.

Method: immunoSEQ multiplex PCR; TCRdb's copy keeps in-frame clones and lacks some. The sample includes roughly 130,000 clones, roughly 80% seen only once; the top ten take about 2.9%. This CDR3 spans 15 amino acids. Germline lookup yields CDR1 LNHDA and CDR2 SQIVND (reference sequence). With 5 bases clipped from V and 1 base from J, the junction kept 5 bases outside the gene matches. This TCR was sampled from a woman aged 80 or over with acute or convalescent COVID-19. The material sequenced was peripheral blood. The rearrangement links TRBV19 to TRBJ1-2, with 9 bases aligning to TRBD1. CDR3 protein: CASSRPGQGNYGYTF. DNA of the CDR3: TGTGCCAGTAGTCGACCGGGACAGGGTAACTATGGCTACACCTTC.